These T cell receptor beta chains were read from a single sample in a study of shared clonotypes between healthy human individuals. Libraries were prepared by immunoSEQ multiplex PCR; TCRdb keeps only in-frame clonotypes and omits some of them. Of approximately 480,000 clones listed, about 79% are singletons. The specimen sequenced was PBMCs. The receptors were sampled from a woman in her thirties or forties in good health. Some clones in this sample may be carry-over from other donors' samples. The CDR3 runs from the conserved cysteine through the conserved F or W. A D gene is named only where the DNA matches it firmly. Size is stated for part of the rows, as once, few or many counts, or as a class when the clone is expanded.

length,V,J,size,D,CDR3,DNA
16,TRBV9,TRBJ2-1,NA,TRBD2,CASSLVRTSGINEQFF,TGTGCCAGCAGCTTAGTACGGACTAGCGGGATCAATGAGCAGTTCTTC
16,TRBV5-1,TRBJ2-3,NA,NA,CASSPALASVTDTQYF,TGCGCCAGCAGCCCCGCGTTAGCGAGTGTCACAGATACGCAGTATTTT
13,TRBV29-1,TRBJ1-1,few,NA,CSARGTRGTEAFF,TGCAGCGCCCGCGGGACTCGGGGCACTGAAGCTTTCTTT
16,TRBV14,TRBJ2-3,NA,NA,CASSPLTGLRSDTQYF,TGTGCCAGCAGCCCCCTGACAGGTTTACGATCAGATACGCAGTATTTT
15,TRBV28,TRBJ1-2,NA,TRBD1,CASSSPRGGVYGYTF,TGTGCCAGCAGTTCTCCTAGAGGGGGCGTCTATGGCTACACCTTC
14,TRBV9,TRBJ2-7,NA,TRBD1,CASSAGTALYEQYF,TGTGCCAGCAGCGCCGGGACAGCACTCTACGAGCAGTACTTC
11,TRBV7-2,TRBJ2-2,NA,NA,CASSRTGELFF,TGTGCCAGCAGCCGAACCGGGGAGCTGTTTTTT
15,TRBV5-1,TRBJ1-2,NA,TRBD1,CASSSSGTGSYGYTF,TGCGCCAGCAGCAGTTCCGGGACAGGGTCCTATGGCTACACCTTC
14,TRBV9,TRBJ2-7,once,TRBD2,CASSVRGSPYEQYF,TGTGCCAGCAGCGTACGCGGGAGCCCCTACGAGCAGTACTTC
13,TRBV6-1,TRBJ1-5,NA,TRBD1,CASSGQGDQPQHF,TGTGCCAGCAGTGGACAGGGAGATCAGCCCCAGCATTTT
14,TRBV2,TRBJ2-1,NA,NA,CASSVSRPYNEQFF,TGTGCCAGCAGTGTTAGTAGGCCCTACAATGAGCAGTTCTTC
15,TRBV27,TRBJ2-7,few,TRBD1,CASSRQGASSYEQYF,TGTGCCAGCAGTAGACAGGGGGCAAGTTCCTACGAGCAGTACTTC
17,TRBV7-8,TRBJ2-1,few,TRBD2,CASSPSGGTSGRAEQFF,TGTGCCAGCAGCCCTTCGGGGGGGACTAGCGGGAGAGCTGAGCAGTTCTTC
16,TRBV7-9,TRBJ2-1,NA,NA,CASSLWGSPVYNEQFF,TGTGCCAGCAGCTTATGGGGATCCCCAGTATACAATGAGCAGTTCTTC
17,TRBV30,TRBJ1-5,many,TRBD1,CAWSDGRGGDGNQPQHF,TGTGCCTGGAGTGACGGCAGGGGGGGCGACGGCAATCAGCCCCAGCATTTT